A selection of T cell receptor beta chains follows, all from one sample in a study of human T cells and chemical hapten exposure. TCRdb redid the calling of the RACE reads with MiXCR, one entry per CDR3 protein. This table holds a few hundred thousand distinct CDR3 sequences, around 5.5% found once. The sequenced sample was whole blood, obtained in connection with sensitization to the hapten diphenylcyclopropenone (DPC). These receptors were collected from a woman aged 18-29 years with alopecia areata. Some clones in this sample may be carry-over from other donors' samples. CDR3s leave out the opening cysteine and the closing phenylalanine or tryptophan.

TRBV27,TRBJ2-7,ASSLTTGSSYEQY
TRBV14,TRBJ1-1,ASSQYADTEAF
TRBV4-3,TRBJ2-3,ASSQVGGPGDTQY
TRBV21-1,TRBJ1-5,ASSKETSENQPQH
TRBV12-3/TRBV12-4,TRBJ1-1,ASSTRTGGAGDTEAF
TRBV2,TRBJ2-1,ASSGQVYNEQF
TRBV9,TRBJ1-5,ASSERGQASRAQH
TRBV2,TRBJ1-2,ASSERREKGYT
TRBV3-1,TRBJ1-2,ASSQVPTGYS
TRBV2,TRBJ2-3,ASSEELAGGPSSDTQY
TRBV11-3,TRBJ1-1,ASSLDFGSEAF
TRBV15,TRBJ2-3,ATSGGADTQY
TRBV20-1,TRBJ2-7,SAREHTTLVEQY
TRBV7-3,TRBJ1-2,ASSLHRVYGYT
TRBV19,TRBJ2-2,ASIGRGGAPGELF
TRBV5-1,TRBJ1-1,ASFPQSGLNTEAF
TRBV6-2/TRBV6-3,TRBJ1-5,ASSLRGQQPQH
TRBV9,TRBJ2-3,ASSKEEGRGPTTDTQY
TRBV6-1,TRBJ1-1,ASSSESQFGGTEAF
TRBV5-8,TRBJ1-2,ASSPFKGYGYGYT
TRBV2,TRBJ2-7,ASRKRGGTGEQY
TRBV4-1,TRBJ1-5,ASSPFPGEGQPQH
TRBV7-9,TRBJ1-6,ASSLQGMAYNSPLH
TRBV28,TRBJ1-1,ASSLEGVAEAF
TRBV6-5,TRBJ2-4,ASSYSWRGETKNIQY
TRBV14,TRBJ2-1,ASSQDSRPGNEQF
TRBV7-9,TRBJ2-1,ASSFLAVYSYNEQF
TRBV7-6,TRBJ2-3,ASSLTRRGADTQY
TRBV25-1,TRBJ1-4,ASSAGTGGKGEKLF
TRBV3-1,TRBJ1-2,ASSQAPGTANYGYT
TRBV11-2,TRBJ2-1,ASSRRVDTYNEQF
TRBV4-2,TRBJ1-1,ASSPALQRMNTEAF
TRBV4-3,TRBJ2-3,ASSQGEGSGPTDTQY
TRBV27,TRBJ1-5,ASSYSYSNQPQH
TRBV27,TRBJ2-5,ASRLNWGQETQY
TRBV10-2,TRBJ1-1,ASSESERRRGF
TRBV7-3,TRBJ1-2,ASSLREGGKGYT
TRBV12-3/TRBV12-4,TRBJ1-1,ASSSWSGTGDAEAF
TRBV14,TRBJ1-1,ASSQVYGQGSTEAF
TRBV24-1,TRBJ2-3,ATSASTGGRDTQY